These T cell receptor beta chains were read from a single sample in a study of cytomegalovirus exposure and HLA in healthy donors. Assay: immunoSEQ multiplex PCR; the TCRdb copy retains only in-frame clones and omits some. Among some 130,000 clones listed, roughly 78% were seen once. The source material was PBMCs. Receptor source: a woman in her 30s in good health and CMV-seropositive. CDR3s include the opening cysteine and the closing phenylalanine or tryptophan. D genes are given only for firm matches. Clone size, where shown, is once, few, many, or a class for clones that have expanded.

TRBD2 | NA | TRBJ2-1 | TRBV7-3 | TGTGCCAGCAGCCGATCCGGGACTAGCGGGGGGGACGAGCAGTTCTTC | CASSRSGTSGGDEQFF
TRBD1 | few | TRBJ2-1 | TRBV5-6 | TGTGCCAGCAACTTGGATGGAGGACAGGGCCACAATGAGCAGTTCTTC | CASNLDGGQGHNEQFF
NA | once | TRBJ2-7 | TRBV19 | TGTGCCAGTAGTATAGCCCAGGATCGTCTACACGAGCAGTACTTC | CASSIAQDRLHEQYF
NA | few | TRBJ2-6 | TRBV4-3 | TGCGCCAGCAGCCAAGAATTAGACTCTGGGGCCAACGTCCTGACTTTC | CASSQELDSGANVLTF
NA | NA | TRBJ1-6 | TRBV4-1 | TGCGCCAGCAGCCTCCTCGGGGGAGGTAGTTCACCCCTCCACTTT | CASSLLGGGSSPLHF
NA | NA | TRBJ2-7 | TRBV28 | TGTGCCAGCAGTTTACGGTCCGAGCAGTACTTC | CASSLRSEQYF
TRBD1 | NA | TRBJ2-7 | TRBV4-1 | TGCGCCAGCAGCCATAGGACAGGGGCCTACGAGCAGTACTTC | CASSHRTGAYEQYF
NA | NA | TRBJ1-5 | TRBV7-9 | TGTGCCAGCAGCTTTGGGGGCGCAGAGCAGCCCCAGCATTTT | CASSFGGAEQPQHF
NA | NA | TRBJ2-2 | TRBV5-4 | TGTGCCAGCAGCCGGACAGAGAACACCGGGGAGCTGTTTTTT | CASSRTENTGELFF
NA | once | TRBJ2-6 | TRBV10-3 | TGTGCCATCAGTGGGACATCTGGGGCCAACGTCCTGACTTTC | CAISGTSGANVLTF
NA | NA | TRBJ2-7 | TRBV6-6 | TGTGCCAGCAGTTACGGAGGATCGCTATACGAGCAGTACTTC | CASSYGGSLYEQYF
NA | few | TRBJ1-4 | TRBV7-2 | TGTGCCAGCAGCTTAGCGGGAGGGCGGGGTGAAAAACTGTTTTTT | CASSLAGGRGEKLFF
TRBD1 | NA | TRBJ1-5 | TRBV15 | TGTGCCACCAGCCGAGAGGGGACAGGGCGATATCAGCCCCAGCATTTT | CATSREGTGRYQPQHF
NA | NA | TRBJ2-1 | TRBV5-5 | TGTGCCAGCAGCTTGGCCGGCAGGGCAAATGAGCAGTTCTTC | CASSLAGRANEQFF